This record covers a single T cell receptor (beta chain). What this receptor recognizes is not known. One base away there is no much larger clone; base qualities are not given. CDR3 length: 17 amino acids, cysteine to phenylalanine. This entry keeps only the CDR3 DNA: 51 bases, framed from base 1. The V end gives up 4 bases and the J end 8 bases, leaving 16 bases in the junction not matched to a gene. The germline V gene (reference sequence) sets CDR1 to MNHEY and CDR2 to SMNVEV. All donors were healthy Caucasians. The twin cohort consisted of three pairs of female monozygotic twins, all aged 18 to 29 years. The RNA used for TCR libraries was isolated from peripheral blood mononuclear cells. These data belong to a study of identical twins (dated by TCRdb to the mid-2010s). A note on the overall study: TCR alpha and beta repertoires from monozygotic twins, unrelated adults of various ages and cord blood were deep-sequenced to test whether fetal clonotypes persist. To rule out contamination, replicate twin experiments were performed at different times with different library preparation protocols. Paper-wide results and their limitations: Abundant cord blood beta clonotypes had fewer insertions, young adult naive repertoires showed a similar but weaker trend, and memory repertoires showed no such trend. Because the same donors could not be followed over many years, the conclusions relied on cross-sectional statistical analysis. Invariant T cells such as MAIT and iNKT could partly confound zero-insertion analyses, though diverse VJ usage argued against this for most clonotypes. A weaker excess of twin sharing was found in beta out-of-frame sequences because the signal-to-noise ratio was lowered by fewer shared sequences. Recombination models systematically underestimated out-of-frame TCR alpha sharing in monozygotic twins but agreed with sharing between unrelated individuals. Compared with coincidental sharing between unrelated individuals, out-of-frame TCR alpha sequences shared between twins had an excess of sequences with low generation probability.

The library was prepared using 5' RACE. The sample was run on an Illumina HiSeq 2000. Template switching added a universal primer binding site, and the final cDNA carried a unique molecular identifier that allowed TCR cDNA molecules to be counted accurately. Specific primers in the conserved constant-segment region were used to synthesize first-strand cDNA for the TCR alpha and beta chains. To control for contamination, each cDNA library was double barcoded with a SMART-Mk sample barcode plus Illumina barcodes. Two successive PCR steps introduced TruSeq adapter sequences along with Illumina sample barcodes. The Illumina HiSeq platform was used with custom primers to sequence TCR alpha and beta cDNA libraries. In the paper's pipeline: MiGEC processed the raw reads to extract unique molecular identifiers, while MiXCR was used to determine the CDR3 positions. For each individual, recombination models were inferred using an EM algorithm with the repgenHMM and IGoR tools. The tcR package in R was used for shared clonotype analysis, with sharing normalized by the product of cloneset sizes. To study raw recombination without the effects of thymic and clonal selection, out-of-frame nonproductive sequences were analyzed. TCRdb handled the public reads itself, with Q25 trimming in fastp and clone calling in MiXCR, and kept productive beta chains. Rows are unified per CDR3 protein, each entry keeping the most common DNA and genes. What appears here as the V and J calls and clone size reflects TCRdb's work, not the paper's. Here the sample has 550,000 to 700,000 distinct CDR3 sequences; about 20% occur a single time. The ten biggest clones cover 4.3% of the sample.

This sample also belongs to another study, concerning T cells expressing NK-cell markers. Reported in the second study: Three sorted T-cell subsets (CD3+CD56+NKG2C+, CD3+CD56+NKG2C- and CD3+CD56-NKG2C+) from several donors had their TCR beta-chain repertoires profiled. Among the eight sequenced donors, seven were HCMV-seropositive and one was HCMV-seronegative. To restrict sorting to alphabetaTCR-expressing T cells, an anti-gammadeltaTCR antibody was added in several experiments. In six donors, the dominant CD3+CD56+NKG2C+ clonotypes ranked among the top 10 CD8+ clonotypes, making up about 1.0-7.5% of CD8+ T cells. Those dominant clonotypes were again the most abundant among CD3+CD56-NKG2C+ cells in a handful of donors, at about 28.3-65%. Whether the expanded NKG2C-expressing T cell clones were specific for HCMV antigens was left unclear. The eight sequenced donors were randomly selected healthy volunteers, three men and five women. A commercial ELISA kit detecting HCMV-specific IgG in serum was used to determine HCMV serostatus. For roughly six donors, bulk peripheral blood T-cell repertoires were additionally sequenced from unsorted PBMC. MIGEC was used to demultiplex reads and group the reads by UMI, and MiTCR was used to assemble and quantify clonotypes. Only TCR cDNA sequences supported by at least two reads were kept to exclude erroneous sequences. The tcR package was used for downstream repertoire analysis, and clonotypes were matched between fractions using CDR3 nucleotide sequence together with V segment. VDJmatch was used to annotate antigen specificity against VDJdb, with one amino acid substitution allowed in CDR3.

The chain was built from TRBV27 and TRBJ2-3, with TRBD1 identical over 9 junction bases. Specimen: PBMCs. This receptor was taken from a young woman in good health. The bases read TGTGCCAGCAGTTGGGGGGCCGGGACAGGGAGAATTGGTACGCAGTATTTT. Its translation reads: CASSWGAGTGRIGTQYF.